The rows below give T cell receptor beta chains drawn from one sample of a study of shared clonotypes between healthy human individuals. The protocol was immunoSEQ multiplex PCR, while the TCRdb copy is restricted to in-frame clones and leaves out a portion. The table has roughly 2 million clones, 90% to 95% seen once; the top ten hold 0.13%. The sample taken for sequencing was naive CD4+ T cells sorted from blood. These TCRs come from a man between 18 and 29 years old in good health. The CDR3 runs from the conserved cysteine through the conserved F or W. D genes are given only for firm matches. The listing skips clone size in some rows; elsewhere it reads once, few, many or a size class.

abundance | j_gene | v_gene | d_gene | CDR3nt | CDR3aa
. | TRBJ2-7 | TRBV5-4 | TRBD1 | TGTGCCAGCAGCGCGGGACAGGGGATGTCCGAGCAGTACTTC | CASSAGQGMSEQYF
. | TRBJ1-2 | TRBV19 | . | TGTGCCAGTAGTATCTCGACGGAATCTCGGGGCTACACCTTC | CASSISTESRGYTF
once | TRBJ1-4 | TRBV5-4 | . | TGTGCCAGCAGCTTGGGGCCGCCCGGGGAGGATGAAAAACTGTTTTTT | CASSLGPPGEDEKLFF
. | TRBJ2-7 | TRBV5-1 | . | TGCGCCAGCAGCTTGGTTCTAGCGAAAAGCGAGCAGTACTTC | CASSLVLAKSEQYF
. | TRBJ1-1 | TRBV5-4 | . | TGTGCCAGCAGCTTGGCCGGGACTAACACTGAAGCTTTCTTT | CASSLAGTNTEAFF
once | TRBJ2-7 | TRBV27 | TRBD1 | TGTGCCAGCAGACGCGACAGGGGATTTTCCTACGAGCAGTACTTC | CASRRDRGFSYEQYF
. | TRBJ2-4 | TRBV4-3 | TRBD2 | TGCGCCAGCAGCCAAGATTCGGGTCTAGCGGGAGAAGTAAGGGGAAACATTCAGTACTTC | CASSQDSGLAGEVRGNIQYF
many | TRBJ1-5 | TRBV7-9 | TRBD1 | TGTGCCAGCAGCTCTGGACAGGGTCGGCATCAGCCCCAGCATTTT | CASSSGQGRHQPQHF
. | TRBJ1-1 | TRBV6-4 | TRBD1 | TGTGCCAGCAGTGACGGGGGACAGGGGGCGGACGAGAACACTGAAGCTTTCTTT | CASSDGGQGADENTEAFF
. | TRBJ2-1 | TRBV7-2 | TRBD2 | TGTGCCAGCAGCTTGGTACTAGCGGTATACAATGAGCAGTTCTTC | CASSLVLAVYNEQFF
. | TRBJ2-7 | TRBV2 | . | TGTGCCAGTACGACCCAGCCGGTCTACGAGCAGTACTTC | CASTTQPVYEQYF
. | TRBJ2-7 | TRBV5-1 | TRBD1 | TGCGCCAGCAGCACGGGACAGGGGGGTGCGCAGTACTTC | CASSTGQGGAQYF
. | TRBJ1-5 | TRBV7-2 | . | TGTGCCAGCAGCTTAGAGCAGGGAAATCAGCCCCAGCATTTT | CASSLEQGNQPQHF
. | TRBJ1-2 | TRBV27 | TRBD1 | TGTGCCAGCAGTTTTTCGGGACAGGGCGGTCGCTACACCTTC | CASSFSGQGGRYTF
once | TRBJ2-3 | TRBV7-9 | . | TGTGCCAGCAGCCCCCGGCGTCTCCAAGATACGCAGTATTTT | CASSPRRLQDTQYF
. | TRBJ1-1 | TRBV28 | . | TGTGCCAGCAGTTTATTTCCAATGGTAGCTTTCTTT | CASSLFPMVAFF
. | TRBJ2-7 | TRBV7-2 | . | TGTGCCAGCAGCTTAATCGGTCTAGGCGAGCAGTACTTC | CASSLIGLGEQYF
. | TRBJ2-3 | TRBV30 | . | TGTGCCTGGAGTGTACAGGGTGGGGCAGATACGCAGTATTTT | CAWSVQGGADTQYF
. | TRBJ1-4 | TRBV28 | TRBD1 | TGTGCCAGCAGTACAGGGGGGTATGAAAAACTGTTTTTT | CASSTGGYEKLFF
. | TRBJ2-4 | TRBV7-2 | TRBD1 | TGTGCCAGCAGCTTCCGACAGGGTTGGGACATTCAGTACTTC | CASSFRQGWDIQYF
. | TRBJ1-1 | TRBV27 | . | TGTGCCAAAAACAGGGAAGAGGGTAGAGAAGCTTTCTTT | CAKNREEGREAFF
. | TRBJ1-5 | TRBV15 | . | TGTGCCACCAGCAGAGTAAATCAGCCCCAGCATTTT | CATSRVNQPQHF
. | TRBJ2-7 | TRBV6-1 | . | TGTGCCAGCCAAAAAGTCGAGGGGGCCTACGAGCAGTACTTC | CASQKVEGAYEQYF
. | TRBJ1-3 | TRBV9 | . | TGTGCCAGCAGCGTAGACATCTCTGGAAACACCATATATTTT | CASSVDISGNTIYF
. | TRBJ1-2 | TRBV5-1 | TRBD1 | TGCGCCAGCAGCTTGCGGACAGGCGAACCTAACTATGGCTACACCTTC | CASSLRTGEPNYGYTF
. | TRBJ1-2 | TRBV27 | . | TGTGCCAGCAGTTTAACCCCGACGACCAGAACCTACACCTTC | CASSLTPTTRTYTF
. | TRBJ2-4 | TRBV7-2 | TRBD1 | TGTGCCAGCAGCTTAGGGAGACAGGGGCACATTCAGTACTTC | CASSLGRQGHIQYF
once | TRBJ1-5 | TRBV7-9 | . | TGTGCCAGCAGCCCCGAGGGGAACAGCAATCAGCCCCAGCATTTT | CASSPEGNSNQPQHF
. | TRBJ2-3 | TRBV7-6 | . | TGTGCCAGCAGCTGGAGCCTTAGCACAGATACGCAGTATTTT | CASSWSLSTDTQYF
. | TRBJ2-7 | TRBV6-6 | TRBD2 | TGTGCCAGCAGTTACCGACTAGCGGGAGTCTCCTACGAGCAGTACTTC | CASSYRLAGVSYEQYF
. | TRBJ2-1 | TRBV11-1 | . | TGTGCCAGCAGCTTGGCCCTAGCCGGCTACAATGAGCAGTTCTTC | CASSLALAGYNEQFF
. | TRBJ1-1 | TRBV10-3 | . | TGTGCCATCAGTGACGGTAGGGGGACTGAAGCTTTCTTT | CAISDGRGTEAFF
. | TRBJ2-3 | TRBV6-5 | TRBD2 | TGTGCCAGCAGCCCGGGACTAGCGTGGGATACGCAGTATTTT | CASSPGLAWDTQYF
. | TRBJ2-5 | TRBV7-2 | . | TGTGCCAGCAGCTTAGGGGGCGGGATTCCGACCCAGTACTTC | CASSLGGGIPTQYF
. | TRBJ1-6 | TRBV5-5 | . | TGTGCCAGCAGCTTGGGGCGGGTAATTCAACCCCTCCACTTT | CASSLGRVIQPLHF
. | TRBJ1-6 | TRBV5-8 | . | TGTGCCAGCAGCCCTGGGTTCAGCCATAATTCACCCCTCCACTTT | CASSPGFSHNSPLHF
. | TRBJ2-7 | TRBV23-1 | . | TGCGCCAGCAGATTGGGAGCACACACCGGGACACCAAGCTCCTACGAGCAGTACTTC | CASRLGAHTGTPSSYEQYF
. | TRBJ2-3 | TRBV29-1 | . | TGCAGCGTTTTTTGGGACCCACGCACAGATACGCAGTATTTT | CSVFWDPRTDTQYF
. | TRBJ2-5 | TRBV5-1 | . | TGCGCCAGCAGCTCCCGGGCCGAAGAGACCCAGTACTTC | CASSSRAEETQYF
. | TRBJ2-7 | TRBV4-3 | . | TGCGCCAGCAGCCAAGGGACCGTGAGCTCCTACGAGCAGTACTTC | CASSQGTVSSYEQYF
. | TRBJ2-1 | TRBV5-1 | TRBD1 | TGCGCCAGCAGCGGGACAGGGGTCAATGAGCAGTTCTTC | CASSGTGVNEQFF
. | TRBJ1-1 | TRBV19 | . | TGTGCCAGTAGTATAGAGGACAGAGGGAACACTGAAGCTTTCTTT | CASSIEDRGNTEAFF
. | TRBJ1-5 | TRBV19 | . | TGTGCCAGTAGTATAAATGGGGATCGGGCCAATCAGCCCCAGCATTTT | CASSINGDRANQPQHF
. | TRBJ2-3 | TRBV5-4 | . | TGTGCCAGCAGCGGGTTAGCTTCTAGCACAGATACGCAGTATTTT | CASSGLASSTDTQYF
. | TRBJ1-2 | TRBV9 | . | TGTGCCAGCAGTAGATCAGGGGAGGCTAACTATGGCTACACCTTC | CASSRSGEANYGYTF
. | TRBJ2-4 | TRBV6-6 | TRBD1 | TGTGCCAGCAGCCGAGACCAGGGGGCCGGGGGCATTCAGTACTTC | CASSRDQGAGGIQYF
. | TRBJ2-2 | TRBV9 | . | TGTGCCAGCAGCGTACCGTCCTCGAACACCGGGGAGCTGTTTTTT | CASSVPSSNTGELFF
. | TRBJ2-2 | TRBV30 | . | TGTGCCTGGGCGGGACAGCTGAACACCGGGGAGCTGTTTTTT | CAWAGQLNTGELFF
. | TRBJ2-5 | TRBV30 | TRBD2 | TGTGCCTGGAGTGTTGGCGGGAGTGAGACCCAGTACTTC | CAWSVGGSETQYF
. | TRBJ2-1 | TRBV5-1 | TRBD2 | TGCGCCAGCAGCTTAGTTAGCGGGAACCACCATGAGCAGTTCTTC | CASSLVSGNHHEQFF
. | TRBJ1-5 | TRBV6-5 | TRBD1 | TGTGCCAGCAGTAGGGACAGGAACAATCAGCCCCAGCATTTT | CASSRDRNNQPQHF
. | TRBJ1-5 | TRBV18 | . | TGTGCCAGCTCACCCCTTTCGGTGCAGGGAGGGGATCAGCCCCAGCATTTT | CASSPLSVQGGDQPQHF
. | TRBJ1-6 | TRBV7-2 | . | TGTGCCAGCAGCTTAGAGACGGCCAGCTCCTATAATTCACCCCTCCACTTT | CASSLETASSYNSPLHF
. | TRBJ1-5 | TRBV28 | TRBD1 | TGTGCCAGCAGGCCTGGACAGGGGCAAGATAGCAATCAGCCCCAGCATTTT | CASRPGQGQDSNQPQHF
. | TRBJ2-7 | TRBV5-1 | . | TGCGCCAGCAGCTTCCTCGGATCCTACGAGCAGTACTTC | CASSFLGSYEQYF
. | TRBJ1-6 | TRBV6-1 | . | TGTGCCAGCAGTGAAAGCCCGGAGTCACCCCTCCACTTT | CASSESPESPLHF
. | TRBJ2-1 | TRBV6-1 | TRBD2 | TGTGCCAGCAGCTACACTAGCGGGGGAAACAATGAGCAGTTCTTC | CASSYTSGGNNEQFF
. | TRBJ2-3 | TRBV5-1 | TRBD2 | TGCGCCAGCAGCTTGATAGCGGGGGTTACTAGCACAGATACGCAGTATTTT | CASSLIAGVTSTDTQYF
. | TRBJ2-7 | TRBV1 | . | TGCACCAGCAGCCAAGAGGTCGGGAAGGACAGGGAGTTTAAGGAGCAGTACTTC | CTSSQEVGKDREFKEQYF
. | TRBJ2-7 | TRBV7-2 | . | TGTGCCAGCAGCTTAGGAAGGGGGAGTGGGGTCGAGCAGTACTTC | CASSLGRGSGVEQYF